What follows is one T cell receptor (beta chain) and its context. The sample is drawn from a study of T-cell reconstitution after alpha-beta-depleted transplantation in children. The V and J ends lost 7 bases and 7 bases, in that order; junction bases with no gene match: 11. This CDR3 is built from 15 residues. The TCRbeta library incorporated unique molecular identifiers. MiXCR, run by TCRdb on the PCR reads, gives a single entry per CDR3 protein. The sample shows about 610,000 distinct CDR3 sequences, about 10% of them seen only once. The V gene is TRBV12-3 or TRBV12-4, the J gene TRBJ1-5; 9 positions match TRBD1. The sequence came from a human donor who donated a stem cell graft to a child with acute myeloid leukemia. This specimen was PBMCs from the stem cell graft donor, taken from the stem cell graft. The chain's CDR3 is CASTEGTGMVQPQHF. The CDR3 bases are TGTGCCAGCACCGAAGGGACAGGGATGGTCCAGCCCCAGCATTTT.